Each of the 11 T cell receptor beta chains below was sequenced from the same sample in a study of T cells after yellow fever vaccination. From the 5' RACE reads, TCRdb called clonotypes with MiXCR, one entry per CDR3 protein. The data contain approximately 120,000 distinct CDR3 sequences, 6.5% to 8% of them singletons. The source was CD4+ T cells sorted from PBMCs, collected 10 days after the first yellow fever vaccination. The source of these receptors is a man between 18 and 29 years old who received the YFV17D yellow fever vaccine.

This clonotype was found many times. The J gene is TRBJ1-1, the V gene TRBV5-1, with D possibly TRBD1 on 5 matching bases. Germline assignment: CDR1 SGHRS and CDR2 YFSETQ. This CDR3 comprises 12 residues. V lost 1 base, J lost 12 bases, and 13 bases lay in between. The CDR3 DNA follows: TGCGCCAGCAGCTTGACCGGGGGAGTGACTTTCTTT. Translated: CASSLTGGVTFF.

This clonotype was observed many times. The gene calls are TRBV19 and TRBJ2-5; either TRBD1 or TRBD2 may supply D (5 bases each). CDR3 length equals 14 residues. With 3 bases removed from V and 0 bases from J, the gap between germline ends came to 8 bases. Germline V gene data show CDR1 as LNHDA and CDR2 as SQIVND (reference sequence). CDR3 nucleotide sequence: TGTGCCAGTAGTATGTGGGGGAACCAAGAGACCCAGTACTTC. It codes for CASSMWGNQETQYF.

The chain uses TRBV5-1 and TRBJ2-7, with D possibly being TRBD1 (6 bases). CDR1 and CDR2 (germline): SGHRS, YFSETQ. Trimming shortened V by 7 bases and J by 6 bases, and 14 bases separated the two germline ends. This CDR3 has 12 residues. The CDR3 DNA reads as TGCGCCAGCGGAACAGGGCCGCGCGAGCAGTACTTC. It is translated as CASGTGPREQYF.

This clonotype was seen many times. The chain links TRBV9 to TRBJ2-1; no firm D call. The V end lost 2 bases, the J end lost 0 bases, and 9 bases lay between the germline ends. The CDR3 runs to 15 residues. Per germline, CDR1 SGDLS and CDR2 YYNGEE. In DNA, the CDR3 is TGTGCCAGCAGCGTGGTCCCAACCTCCTACAATGAGCAGTTCTTC. This gives the protein CASSVVPTSYNEQFF.

The V call is TRBV6-2 or TRBV6-3, the J call TRBJ2-5, with D possibly matching TRBD1 (7 bases). Germline CDR1 is MNHEY and CDR2 is SVGEGT. The CDR3 spans 18 residues. Trimming stripped 2 bases from V and 7 bases from J, with 26 bases between. The CDR3 coding sequence is TGTGCCAGCAGTTACCTCGGGGGCGCGACAGGGCCCTCCGGGACCCAGTACTTC. This codes for CASSYLGGATGPSGTQYF.

This clonotype was seen ten or more times. The V gene is TRBV7-2, the J gene TRBJ1-1; weak D call: TRBD1 (6 bases). With 0 bases removed from V and 7 bases from J, the gap between germline ends came to 15 bases. CDR3 size: 15 residues. Germline V gene sequence: CDR1 SGHTA, CDR2 FQGNSA. For the CDR3, the DNA is TGTGCCAGCAGCTTAGCCAGGGGAGGGCGTATTGAAGCTTTCTTT. This sequence encodes CASSLARGGRIEAFF.

The chain has TRBV11-1 and TRBJ2-2, with TRBD1 as a possible D gene (6 bases). The CDR3 covers 14 residues. Germline-derived CDR1 and CDR2 are SGHAT and FQDESV (reference sequence). V lost 7 bases and J lost 0, with 9 bases in between. CDR3 protein: CASNNRANTGELFF. The CDR3, as DNA: TGTGCCAGCAATAACAGGGCGAACACCGGGGAGCTGTTTTTT.

The V and J genes are TRBV5-1 and TRBJ2-5; D call uncertain. Trimming removed 0 bases from V and 1 base from J, with 10 bases in between. The germline V gene has CDR1 SGHRS and CDR2 YFSETQ. The CDR3 totals 15 residues. The CDR3 nucleotides are TGCGCCAGCAGCTTGGCCGCCAGACTCCAAGAGACCCAGTACTTC. It translates to CASSLAARLQETQYF.

In this sample, this clonotype turned up once. Just one base apart from a much larger clone, this may be a read error. V and J are TRBV5-1 and TRBJ1-2, with 7 bases aligning to TRBD1. The CDR3 loop spans 14 amino acids. Germline values: CDR1 SGHRS, CDR2 YFSETQ. The V gene end was trimmed by 5 bases and the J gene end by 5 bases; junction bases not matched to a gene: 9. Here the CDR3 reads CASSLPDRWYGYTF. The CDR3 DNA reads as TGCGCCAGCAGTCTTCCGGACAGGTGGTATGGCTACACCTTC.

This clonotype occurred many times. The chain couples TRBV4-3 to TRBJ1-4, with 8 nucleotides matching TRBD1. Germline V gene data show CDR1 as LGHNA and CDR2 as YSLEER. The V and J ends lost 2 bases and 8 bases, in that order; junction bases with no gene match: 10. The CDR3 consists of 16 residues. The CDR3 loop reads CASSQSAGGGDEKLFF. The DNA for the CDR3 is TGCGCCAGCAGCCAATCGGCAGGGGGCGGGGACGAAAAACTGTTTTTT.

In its sample, this clonotype was seen many times. The V call is TRBV5-4, the J call TRBJ2-5, with D perhaps given as TRBD1 or TRBD2 (5 bases each). V lost 4 bases and J lost 4, with 8 bases in between. Germline loops: CDR1 SGHNT, CDR2 YYREEE (reference sequence). The CDR3 consists of 12 residues. The CDR3 bases are TGTGCCAGCAGCCCGGGGACAGAGACCCAGTACTTC. Protein: CASSPGTETQYF.